This passage covers 9 T cell receptor beta chains from one sample sequenced in a study of monozygotic twins with cystic fibrosis. Clones were read by immunoSEQ multiplex PCR, and TCRdb kept only the in-frame ones, dropping some. This table has about 17,000 clones, about 96% appearing once. Material for sequencing was blood. The receptors originated from a girl aged 2 to 10 with cystic fibrosis.

V is TRBV4-1 and J is TRBJ2-2; D ambiguous. This CDR3 contains 14 residues. V gave up 1 base and J gave up 4 bases, with 7 bases separating them. Germline loops: CDR1 MGHRA, CDR2 YSYEKL. Here the CDR3 reads CASSQGHSTGELFF. The CDR3 DNA sequence: TGCGCCAGCAGCCAAGGACACAGCACCGGGGAGCTGTTTTTT.

This clone was counted once. The chain employs TRBV9 and TRBJ2-3; D is uncertain. In germline, CDR1 is SGDLS, CDR2 YYNGEE. Trimming removed 0 bases at V and 2 bases at J, with 13 bases between. The CDR3 contains 16 residues. In nucleotides, the CDR3 is TGTGCCAGCAGCGTAGTTGGTGGGTCTTCCACAGATACGCAGTATTTT. It codes for CASSVVGGSSTDTQYF.

V is TRBV29-1 and J is TRBJ2-3; the match to TRBD1 covers 8 bases. This CDR3 comprises 15 residues. J lost 4 bases, V lost 3 bases, and 9 bases had no gene match. Per the germline V gene, CDR1 is SQVTM and CDR2 is ANQGSEA. This CDR3 reads CSVDGGTGPPDTQYF. The CDR3 nucleotides are TGCAGCGTTGATGGGGGGACAGGCCCGCCAGATACGCAGTATTTT.

The V call is TRBV19, the J call TRBJ2-1; D is uncertain. There are 15 residues in the CDR3. Trimming removed 5 bases from V and 1 base from J, with 12 bases in between. The V gene's germline CDR1 is LNHDA and CDR2 SQIVND (reference sequence). CDR3 nucleotides: TGTGCCAGTAGTCCCGTGGGCAGTTCCTACAATGAGCAGTTCTTC. Encoded protein: CASSPVGSSYNEQFF.

V usage is TRBV10-3 and J usage is TRBJ1-1; D remains ambiguous. Trimming removed 0 bases at V and 4 bases at J, with 9 bases between. The CDR3 runs 14 residues. The germline V gene encodes CDR1 ENHRY and CDR2 SYGVKD. The CDR3 coding sequence is TGTGCCATCAGTGAGTCGGAGGGTACCACTGAAGCTTTCTTT. Translation gives CAISESEGTTEAFF.

The chain recombines TRBV5-1 with TRBJ2-5, with 8 bases matching TRBD2. Germline assignment: CDR1 SGHRS and CDR2 YFSETQ. The CDR3 contains 14 residues. Germline trimming cut 0 bases from V and 5 bases from J; bases unmatched to any gene: 3. The CDR3 reads CASSLAGGFETQYF. In DNA form, the CDR3 reads TGCGCCAGCAGCTTGGCGGGGGGGTTTGAGACCCAGTACTTC.

The chain recombines TRBV27 with TRBJ1-5; possibly TRBD1 for D (6 bases). In germline, CDR1 is MNHEY, CDR2 SMNVEV (reference sequence). Deletions cut 8 bases from V and 6 bases from J, with 14 bases between. The CDR3 contains 13 residues. The CDR3 spells CASRGQGFQPQHF. The DNA for the CDR3 is TGTGCCAGCCGGGGGCAGGGGTTTCAGCCCCAGCATTTT.

The chain carries TRBV9 and TRBJ1-2; TRBD1 matches at 7 bases. The CDR3 spans 14 residues. V was clipped by 3 bases and J by 4 bases; unmatched bases: 6. Germline lookup yields CDR1 SGDLS and CDR2 YYNGEE. CDR3 nucleotide sequence: TGTGCCAGCAGCGGAACCGGGACAGCCTATGGCTACACCTTC. Its translation: CASSGTGTAYGYTF.

The V gene is TRBV10-1, the J gene TRBJ1-2; the match to TRBD1 covers 8 bases. The germline V gene encodes CDR1 WNHNN and CDR2 SYGVQD (reference sequence). This CDR3 has 14 residues. The V gene end was trimmed by 0 bases and the J gene end by 8 bases; junction bases not matched to a gene: 5. The CDR3 DNA reads as TGCGCCAGCAGTGAGTCAGGCAGGGGGCTCGGCTACACCTTC. Translated: CASSESGRGLGYTF.